The 30 T cell receptor beta chains below were found in one sample sequenced in a study of T cell responses to AZD1222 COVID-19 vaccine. TCRdb's copy holds only in-frame clones and misses some; the assay was immunoSEQ multiplex PCR. The sample includes about 100,000 clones, 80% to 90% of them seen just once. Sequencing used peripheral blood, obtained on day 0 of MenACWY control vaccination. These receptors were collected from an adult in good health.

This clone was counted only a few times. This sequence joins TRBV28 and TRBJ1-2; 9 bases match TRBD1. Germline values: CDR1 MDHEN, CDR2 SYDVKM. With 5 bases clipped from V and 3 bases from J, the junction kept 10 bases outside the gene matches. The CDR3 extends over 16 amino acids. CDR3 residues: CASSTPGTGRDYGYTF. CDR3 coding DNA: TGTGCCAGCAGTACCCCGGGGACAGGGCGGGACTATGGCTACACCTTC.

J is TRBJ2-5 and V is TRBV7-6; D is possibly TRBD2 (6 bases). The V end lost 2 bases, the J end lost 1 base, and 14 bases lay between the germline ends. Germline CDR1 is SGHVS and CDR2 is FNYEAQ. This CDR3 is built from 16 residues. CDR3 loop: CASSLSAGQLQETQYF. The DNA for the CDR3 is TGTGCCAGCAGCTTATCGGCGGGGCAACTCCAAGAGACCCAGTACTTC.

The genes are TRBV5-1 and TRBJ2-7; D tentatively fits TRBD1 or TRBD2 (5 bases each). Germline V gene sequence: CDR1 SGHRS, CDR2 YFSETQ. The germline V and J ends were trimmed by 0 bases and 7 bases, with 14 bases remaining between them. The CDR3 is 14 residues long. The CDR3 DNA reads TGCGCCAGCAGCTTGGCTACCAGGGAGTGGGAGCAGTACTTC. It yields the protein CASSLATREWEQYF.

The chain recombines TRBV6-5 with TRBJ1-2; tentatively, D is TRBD1 (5 bases). The germline V gene encodes CDR1 MNHEY and CDR2 SVGAGI. The CDR3 runs 13 residues. Trimming cost V 8 bases and J 6 bases, with 16 bases left between them. CDR3 nucleotide sequence: TGTGCCAGCTGGCAATGGGACGGTAATGGCTACACCTTC. Translated, it gives CASWQWDGNGYTF.

This chain connects TRBV18 to TRBJ1-2; D might be TRBD1 (6 bases). There are 13 residues in the CDR3. V shed 6 bases and J shed 3 bases, with 11 bases lying between them. From germline, CDR1 is KGHSH and CDR2 LQKENI. CDR3 sequence reads: CASSRGADYGYTF. As DNA, the CDR3 is TGTGCCAGCTCTCGGGGGGCTGACTATGGCTACACCTTC.

J is TRBJ2-5 and V is TRBV6-4, with unresolved D. There are 13 residues in the CDR3. Germline CDR1 MRHNA, CDR2 SNTAGT. The V end was cut by 10 bases, the J end by 2 bases, with 14 bases between. CDR3 loop: CATYARDQETQYF. DNA for the CDR3: TGTGCCACTTACGCTAGGGATCAAGAGACCCAGTACTTC.

This clone showed up just once. This chain joins TRBV5-4 and TRBJ2-2; D is perhaps TRBD1 (6 bases). The CDR3 runs to 13 residues. Trimming took off 6 bases at V and 8 bases at J, with 14 bases between the two ends. Germline V gene data show CDR1 as SGHNT and CDR2 as YYREEE (reference sequence). CDR3 in DNA: TGTGCCAGCATGAACAGGGTGTATGGGGAGCTGTTTTTT. Amino acid sequence: CASMNRVYGELFF.

The V call is TRBV10-3, the J call TRBJ1-1; TRBD1 might be the D (5 bases). The CDR3 runs to 8 residues. V was trimmed by 11 bases and J by 12 bases, leaving 10 bases between them. The germline V gene encodes CDR1 ENHRY and CDR2 SYGVKD. The CDR3 region is CAAGGTFF. The CDR3 DNA sequence: TGTGCCGCCGGGGGGACTTTCTTT.

In this sample, this clone turned up once. The chain recombines TRBV7-9 with TRBJ2-3, with 12 bases lining up with TRBD1. V was pared by 5 bases and J by 4 bases, with 4 bases of the junction left unmatched. Germline V gives CDR1 SEHNR, CDR2 FQNEAQ (reference sequence). The CDR3 consists of 15 residues. In DNA, the CDR3 is TGTGCCAGCAGCAGGGGGACAGGGGGCTCAGATACGCAGTATTTT. It is translated as CASSRGTGGSDTQYF.

The chain links TRBV5-5 to TRBJ1-6; 7 bases are a match to TRBD1. The CDR3 has 15 amino acids. Germline values: CDR1 SGHKS, CDR2 YYEKEE (reference sequence). V lost 0 bases and J lost 8; bases outside the gene matches: 5. The CDR3 coding sequence is TGTGCCAGCAGCTTGGCGGGACAGTTTCATTCACCCCTCCACTTT. It is translated as CASSLAGQFHSPLHF. The full variable domain, rest sourced from reference TRBV5-5 and TRBJ1-6, is DAGVTQSPTHLIKTRGQQVTLRCSPISGHKSVSWYQQVLGQGPQFIFQYYEKEERGRGNFPDRFSARQFPNYSSELNVNALLLGDSALYLCASSLAGQFHSPLHFGNGTRLTVT.

The chain joins TRBV12-3 or TRBV12-4 to TRBJ1-5; no reliable D call. Trimming took off 3 bases at V and 2 bases at J, with 5 bases between the two ends. This CDR3 contains 13 residues. The DNA for the CDR3 is TGTGCCAGCAGTTTCTCACGCAATCAGCCCCAGCATTTT. Protein sequence: CASSFSRNQPQHF.

The chain employs TRBV21-1 and TRBJ1-1; the table's D call, TRBD1, was not checked against the DNA. TRBV21-1 is reported as a pseudogene. The CDR3 covers 13 residues. CDR3 residues: CASKQGRNTEAFF. In DNA, the CDR3 is TGTGCCAGCAAACAGGGTCGGAACACTGAAGCTTTCTTT.

The chain links TRBV7-6 to TRBJ1-1; weak D call: TRBD1 (5 bases). The CDR3 covers 12 residues. The V end lost 5 bases, the J end lost 7 bases, and 11 bases lay between the germline ends. The germline gives CDR1 SGHVS, CDR2 FNYEAQ. The CDR3 sequence: CASSNGGGEAFF. CDR3 bases: TGTGCCAGCAGCAATGGGGGGGGTGAAGCTTTCTTT.

This chain joins TRBV19 and TRBJ2-1; 8 bases are a match to TRBD2. Germline assignment: CDR1 LNHDA and CDR2 SQIVND (reference sequence). The CDR3 loop spans 13 amino acids. V shed 6 bases, J shed 12 bases, and the junction held 10 bases outside the gene matches. In nucleotides, the CDR3 is TGTGCCAGTAGCTTCGGGCGGGAGGTAGGGCAGTTCTTC. It yields the protein CASSFGREVGQFF.

The chain employs TRBV6-5 and TRBJ1-5; D perhaps matches TRBD1 (5 bases). CDR1 MNHEY and CDR2 SVGAGI come from the germline V gene. V was clipped by 7 bases and J by 2 bases, with 15 bases between them. The CDR3 length is 15 residues. CDR3 nucleotides: TGTGCCAGCAACAAGAGGGGTTCGGGCAATCAGCCCCAGCATTTT. Its protein is CASNKRGSGNQPQHF.

This clone was observed once. The rearrangement uses TRBV7-2 and TRBJ2-2, with 10 bases that match TRBD2. The length of the CDR3 is 16 residues. Looked up from germline, CDR1 is SGHTA and CDR2 is FQGNSA. V dropped 3 bases and J dropped 3; count of bases not matched to a gene: 4. This CDR3 is CASSLGLATDTGELFF. The CDR3 DNA is TGTGCCAGCAGCTTGGGACTAGCGACTGACACCGGGGAGCTGTTTTTT.

This chain connects TRBV2 to TRBJ2-7, with 10 bases lining up with TRBD2. This CDR3 is built from 14 residues. The trim removed 6 bases at V and 6 bases at J, leaving 8 bases unmatched. Germline CDR1 is SNHLY and CDR2 is FYNNEI. CDR3 residues: CASRVGVAGGEQYF. DNA of the CDR3: TGTGCCAGCAGAGTCGGGGTAGCGGGAGGCGAGCAGTACTTC.

This rearrangement joins TRBV29-1 to TRBJ2-4, with 9 bases matching TRBD1. The V gene's germline CDR1 is SQVTM and CDR2 ANQGSEA. CDR3 length: 13 residues. The V segment lost 4 bases and the J segment 5 bases; nucleotides outside the gene matches: 3. CDR3 sequence reads: CSVAGDRENIQYF. Here the CDR3 DNA reads TGCAGCGTTGCAGGGGACAGGGAAAACATTCAGTACTTC.

This chain links TRBV5-5 with TRBJ2-7, with D unresolved. CDR1 is SGHKS, CDR2 YYEKEE, per germline (reference sequence). V was trimmed by 4 bases and J by 0 bases, leaving 2 bases between them. The CDR3 sequence is 11 residues long. The CDR3 spells CASSNSYEQYF. DNA of the CDR3: TGTGCCAGCAGCAACTCCTACGAGCAGTACTTC.

The chain has TRBV6-2 or TRBV6-3 and TRBJ1-5, with D possibly matching TRBD1 (6 bases). Trimming stripped 4 bases from V and 7 bases from J, with 14 bases between. The CDR3 totals 14 residues. Germline loops: CDR1 MNHEY, CDR2 SVGEGT. The DNA for the CDR3 is TGTGCCAGCAGTTCCCAGGGGAGGGAACAGCCCCAGCATTTT. Its translation: CASSSQGREQPQHF.

The genes are TRBV4-2 and TRBJ1-6; D not certain. This CDR3 has 17 residues. CDR1 is LGHNA and CDR2 is YNFKEQ in the germline V gene. Trimming left V 4 bases short and J 0 bases short, with 13 bases between. The DNA of the CDR3 is TGTGCCAGCAGCCTTCAGGCATCCATCTCCTATAATTCACCCCTCCACTTT. The encoded protein is CASSLQASISYNSPLHF.

The chain joins TRBV5-1 to TRBJ2-1; the D call may be TRBD1 or TRBD2 (5 bases each). Germline lookup yields CDR1 SGHRS and CDR2 YFSETQ. The CDR3 has 19 amino acids. V was trimmed by 0 bases and J by 1 base, leaving 20 bases between them. CDR3 in DNA: TGCGCCAGCAGCTTGGCCCGGCCGGGGCCAGATTTATCCTACAATGAGCAGTTCTTC. Protein: CASSLARPGPDLSYNEQFF.

This sequence joins TRBV30 and TRBJ1-2; D remains ambiguous. Germline loops: CDR1 GTSNPN, CDR2 SVGIG (reference sequence). The germline V and J ends were trimmed by 0 bases and 3 bases, with 14 bases remaining between them. The CDR3 has 15 residues. The CDR3 bases are TGTGCCTGGAGTGTAATTTGGTCTTCCGACTATGGCTACACCTTC. The encoded protein is CAWSVIWSSDYGYTF.

The V and J genes are TRBV11-2 and TRBJ1-6; 8 bases align to TRBD1. CDR1 and CDR2 (germline): SGHAT, FQNNGV. V lost 5 bases to trimming and J lost 7 bases; unmatched junction nucleotides: 7. The CDR3 spans 15 residues. The CDR3 DNA follows: TGTGCCAGCAGCAATAACAGGGGGGAGAATTCACCCCTCCACTTT. It translates to CASSNNRGENSPLHF.

The chain joins TRBV4-1 to TRBJ2-1; the match to TRBD1 covers 10 bases. The V gene end was trimmed by 2 bases and the J gene end by 5 bases; junction bases not matched to a gene: 6. Germline V CDR1 and CDR2: MGHRA, YSYEKL. The CDR3 sequence is 16 residues long. The CDR3 DNA sequence: TGCGCCAGCAGCCAACCAATGGGACAGGGGAACAATGAGCAGTTCTTC. This gives the protein CASSQPMGQGNNEQFF.

This sequence joins TRBV19 and TRBJ2-6; D remains ambiguous. The CDR3 consists of 16 residues. Germline loops: CDR1 LNHDA, CDR2 SQIVND (reference sequence). The V gene lost 9 bases and the J gene lost 1 base, with 16 bases spanning the gap. As DNA, the CDR3 is TGTGCCAGCGGGCTTCCCTTCCAATCTGGGGCCAACGTCCTGACTTTC. This encodes CASGLPFQSGANVLTF.

V is TRBV5-4 and J is TRBJ1-6; TRBD1 is a possible D gene (5 bases). The CDR3 is 15 residues long. Germline V gene sequence: CDR1 SGHNT, CDR2 YYREEE (reference sequence). Trimming took off 0 bases at V and 7 bases at J, with 11 bases between the two ends. The CDR3 sequence: CASSLEGTVNSPLHF. The CDR3 coding sequence is TGTGCCAGCAGCTTGGAAGGGACTGTGAATTCACCCCTCCACTTT.

This clone appeared once. The chain uses TRBV30 and TRBJ2-7; 9 bases are shared with TRBD2. The germline V gene encodes CDR1 GTSNPN and CDR2 SVGIG (reference sequence). The ends lost 3 bases at V and 5 bases at J; junction bases unmatched: 8. The CDR3 runs 14 residues. In DNA form, the CDR3 reads TGTGCCTGGAGCCCCGCGGGGGGGCGAGACGAGCAGTACTTC. This sequence encodes CAWSPAGGRDEQYF.

This chain connects TRBV7-8 to TRBJ1-2, with D possibly TRBD1 on 6 matching bases. The CDR3 has 14 amino acids. V lost 1 base to trimming and J lost 3 bases, with 9 bases between them. The germline gives CDR1 SGHVS, CDR2 FQNEAQ. The CDR3 coding sequence is TGTGCCAGCAGCTTAGATTCAGGGGACTATGGCTACACCTTC. Residues: CASSLDSGDYGYTF. The whole variable domain, remainder taken from reference TRBV7-8 and TRBJ1-2, is GAGVSQSPRYKVAKRGQDVALRCDPISGHVSLFWYQQALGQGPEFLTYFQNEAQLDKSGLPSDRFFAERPEGSVSTLKIQRTQQEDSAVYLCASSLDSGDYGYTFGSGTRLTVV.

The DNA for the CDR3 is TGTGCCAGCTCACCACAGGGTTGGATCGACGAGCAGTACTTC. This translates into CASSPQGWIDEQYF. The rearrangement links TRBV18 to TRBJ2-7; D remains unclear. CDR3 length equals 14 residues. From germline, CDR1 is KGHSH and CDR2 LQKENI. Between the trimmed V and J ends, which lost 1 base and 5 bases, there was a span of 12 bases.